This T cell receptor (beta chain) was captured by sequencing in a study of T cells expressing NK-cell markers. Overall study context: Researchers got TCR beta repertoires out of sorted CD3+CD56+NKG2C+, CD3+CD56+NKG2C- and CD3+CD56-NKG2C+ T cells. HCMV seropositivity characterized most of the eight sequenced donors, and seronegativity one. General observations from the study: The share of CD8+ T cells held by dominant NKG2C+ clonotypes was about 1.0-7.5% in six donors.

CDR1 MNHNY and CDR2 SVGAGI come from the germline V gene (reference sequence). The CDR3 is made up of 12 amino acids. In the case of this clonotype: Its antigen is still unknown.

cDNA encoding TCR beta was synthesized via 5'RACE template switching incorporating UMIs. TCRdb re-called the 5' RACE reads; one entry per CDR3 protein, DNA not given. Its table lists approximately 440,000 distinct CDR3 sequences. The sample comprised blood T cells: a sorted CD56 or NKG2C T cell subset, CD4+ or CD8+ T cells, or bulk PBMC T cells (not recorded which). This clonotype originated in a woman aged 45-60 years in good health. The rearrangement links TRBV6-6 to TRBJ2-7; TCRdb gives TRBD1 as the D gene, but with no DNA this cannot be confirmed. The CDR3 loop is CASRLQGYEQYF.